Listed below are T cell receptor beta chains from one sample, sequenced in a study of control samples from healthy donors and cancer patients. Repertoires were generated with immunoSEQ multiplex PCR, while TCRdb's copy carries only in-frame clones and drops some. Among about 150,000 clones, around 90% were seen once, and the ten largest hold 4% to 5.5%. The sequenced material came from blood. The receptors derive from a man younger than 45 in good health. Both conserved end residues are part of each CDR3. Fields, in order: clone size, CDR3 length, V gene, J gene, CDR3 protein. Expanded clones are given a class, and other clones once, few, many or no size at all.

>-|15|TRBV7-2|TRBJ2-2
CASSLWGGNTGELFF
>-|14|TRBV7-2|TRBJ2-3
CASSPEWNTDTQYF
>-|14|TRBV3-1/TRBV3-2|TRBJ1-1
CASSQVDSFTEAFF
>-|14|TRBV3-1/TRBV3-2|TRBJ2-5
CASSQTNSGETQYF
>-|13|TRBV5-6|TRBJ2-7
CASGKGRFYEQYF
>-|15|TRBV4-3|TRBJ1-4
CASSLQWTGEEKLFF
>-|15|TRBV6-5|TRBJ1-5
CASSSADRGHQPQHF
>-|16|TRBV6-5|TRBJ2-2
CASSYGTGVDTGELFF
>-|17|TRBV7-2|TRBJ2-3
CASSLLGTSLFTDTQYF
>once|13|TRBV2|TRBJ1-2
CASSEGGRGGYTF
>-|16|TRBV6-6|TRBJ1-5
CASSLGQPLVGQPQHF
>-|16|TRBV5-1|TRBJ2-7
CASSGQGAFSSYEQYF
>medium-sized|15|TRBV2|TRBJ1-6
CASSDRQGKNSPLHF
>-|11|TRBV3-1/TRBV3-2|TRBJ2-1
CASSPGDEQFF
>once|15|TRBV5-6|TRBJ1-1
CASRTWAGWNTEAFF
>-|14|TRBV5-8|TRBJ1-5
CASSLGLINQPQHF
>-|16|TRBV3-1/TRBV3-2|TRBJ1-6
CASSQGVGTVNSPLHF
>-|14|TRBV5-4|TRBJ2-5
CASSLLAGQETQYF
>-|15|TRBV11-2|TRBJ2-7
CASSTWGTSTYEQYF
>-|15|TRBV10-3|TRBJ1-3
CAISARGPPGNTIYF
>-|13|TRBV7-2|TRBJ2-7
CASSLVTDYEQYF
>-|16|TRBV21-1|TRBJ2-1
CASSPGEGQPNNEQFF
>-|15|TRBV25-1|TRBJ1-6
CASSEPTGYNSPLHF
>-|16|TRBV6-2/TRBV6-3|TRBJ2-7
CASSSNTGTSVYEQYF
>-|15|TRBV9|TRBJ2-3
CASSPRAKGTDTQYF
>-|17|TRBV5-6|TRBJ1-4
CASSLAGRGATNEKLFF
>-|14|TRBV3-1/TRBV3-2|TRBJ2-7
CASSPGQGEYEQYF